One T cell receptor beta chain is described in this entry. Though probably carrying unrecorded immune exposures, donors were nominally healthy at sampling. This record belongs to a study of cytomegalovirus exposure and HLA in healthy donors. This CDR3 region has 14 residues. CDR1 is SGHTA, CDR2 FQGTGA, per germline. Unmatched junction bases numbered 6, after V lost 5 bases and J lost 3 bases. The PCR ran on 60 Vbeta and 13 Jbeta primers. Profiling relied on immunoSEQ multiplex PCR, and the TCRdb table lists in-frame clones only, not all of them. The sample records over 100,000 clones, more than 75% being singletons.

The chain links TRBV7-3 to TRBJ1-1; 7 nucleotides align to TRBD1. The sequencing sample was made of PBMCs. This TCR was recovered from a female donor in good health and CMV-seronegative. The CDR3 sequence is CASSLTGEDTEAFF. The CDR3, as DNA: TGTGCCAGCAGCCTTACAGGGGAGGACACTGAAGCTTTCTTT.